The clone carrying this T cell receptor beta chain was counted only a few times. The data were obtained in a study of blood T cell repertoires in COVID-19. Germline trimming cut 10 bases from V and 6 bases from J; bases unmatched to any gene: 8. Germline loops: CDR1 MDHEN, CDR2 SYDVKM. This CDR3 is built from 13 residues. Libraries were prepared by immunoSEQ multiplex PCR; TCRdb keeps only in-frame clonotypes and omits some of them. Seen here are 42,000 or so clones, about 77% observed once, and the top ten hold over 25%. Sequenced: peripheral blood. The origin of this receptor is an elderly man with acute or convalescent COVID-19. This chain links TRBV28 with TRBJ2-7, with TRBD1 matching over 11 bases. The CDR3 bases are TGTGCCATAACCCGGACAGGGGGCGCCGAGCAGTACTTC. This gives the protein CAITRTGGAEQYF.